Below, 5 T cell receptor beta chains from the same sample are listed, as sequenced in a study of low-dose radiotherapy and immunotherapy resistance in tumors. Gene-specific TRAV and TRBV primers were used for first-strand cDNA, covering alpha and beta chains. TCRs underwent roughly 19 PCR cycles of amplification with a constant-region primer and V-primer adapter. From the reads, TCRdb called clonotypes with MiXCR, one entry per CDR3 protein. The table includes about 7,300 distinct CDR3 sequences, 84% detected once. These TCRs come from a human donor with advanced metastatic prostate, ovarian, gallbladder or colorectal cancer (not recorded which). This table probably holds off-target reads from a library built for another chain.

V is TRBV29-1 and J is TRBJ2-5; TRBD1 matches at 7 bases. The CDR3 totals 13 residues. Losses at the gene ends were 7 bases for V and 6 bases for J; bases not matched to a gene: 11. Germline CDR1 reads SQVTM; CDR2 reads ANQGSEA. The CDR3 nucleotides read TGCAGCGGGGAACCCACAGGGGCCAAGACCCAGTACTTC. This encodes CSGEPTGAKTQYF.

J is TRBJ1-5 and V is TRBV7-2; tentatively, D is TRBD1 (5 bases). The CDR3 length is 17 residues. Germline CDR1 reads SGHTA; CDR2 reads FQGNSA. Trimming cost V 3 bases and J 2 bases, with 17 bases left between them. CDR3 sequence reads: CASSFRDRNPRNQPQHF. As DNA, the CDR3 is TGTGCCAGCAGCTTCCGGGACCGAAACCCCCGCAATCAGCCCCAGCATTTT.

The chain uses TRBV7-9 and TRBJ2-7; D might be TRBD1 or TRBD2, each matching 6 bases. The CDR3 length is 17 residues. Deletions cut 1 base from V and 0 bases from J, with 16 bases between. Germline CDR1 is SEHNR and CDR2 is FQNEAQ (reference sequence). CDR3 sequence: CASSLGSGGHSSYEQYF. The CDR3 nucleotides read TGTGCCAGCAGCTTAGGGAGTGGGGGGCACAGCTCCTACGAGCAGTACTTC.

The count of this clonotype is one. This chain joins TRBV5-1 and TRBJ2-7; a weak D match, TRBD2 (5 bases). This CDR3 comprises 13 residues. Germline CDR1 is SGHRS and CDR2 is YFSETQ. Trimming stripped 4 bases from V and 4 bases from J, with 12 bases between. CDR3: CASSTDLTYEQYF. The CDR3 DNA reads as TGCGCCAGCAGCACGGACTTAACTTACGAGCAGTACTTC.

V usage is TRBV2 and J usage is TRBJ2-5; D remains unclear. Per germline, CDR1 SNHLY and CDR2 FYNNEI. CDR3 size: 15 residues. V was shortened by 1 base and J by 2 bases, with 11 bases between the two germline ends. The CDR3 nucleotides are TGTGCCAGCAGTGAAGGTCCAGCGCCTCAAGAGACCCAGTACTTC. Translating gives CASSEGPAPQETQYF.